The 8 T cell receptor beta chains listed next were all sequenced from one sample in a study of OX40 agonist ivuxolimab in advanced cancers. The protocol was immunoSEQ multiplex PCR, while the TCRdb copy is restricted to in-frame clones and leaves out a portion. Counted here are some 53,000 clones, approximately 94% occurring once; the ten biggest clones make up 9% to 15%. Here the sequenced sample was CD4+ or CD8+ T cells sorted from blood, taken in a trial of the OX40 agonist ivuxolimab. These receptors all come from an adult with an advanced solid tumor such as melanoma, head and neck, liver or kidney cancer.

This clone was counted once. The V call is TRBV5-4, the J call TRBJ2-1; possibly TRBD1 for D (5 bases). Germline V gene data show CDR1 as SGHNT and CDR2 as YYREEE (reference sequence). Trimming shortened V by 4 bases and J by 7 bases, and 6 bases separated the two germline ends. This CDR3 has 11 amino acids. The CDR3 protein is CASSPGNEQFF. DNA for the CDR3: TGTGCCAGCAGCCCAGGGAATGAGCAGTTCTTC.

This chain joins TRBV7-2 and TRBJ2-7; D is perhaps TRBD1 or TRBD2 (5 bases each). The CDR3 has 12 residues. The V end lost 5 bases, the J end lost 5 bases, and 10 bases lay between the germline ends. Germline assignment: CDR1 SGHTA and CDR2 FQGNSA. CDR3 region: CASSRDLHEQYF. DNA for the CDR3: TGTGCCAGCAGCCGGGACCTCCACGAGCAGTACTTC.

The chain uses TRBV6-1 and TRBJ2-2, with 7 positions matching TRBD2. V trimming: 8 bases; J trimming: 0 bases; junction bases outside the gene matches: 3. The CDR3 contains 14 residues. Germline V gene data show CDR1 as MNHNS and CDR2 as SASEGT. The CDR3 spells CASQRGSNTGELFF. CDR3 DNA: TGTGCCAGCCAGCGGGGTTCGAACACCGGGGAGCTGTTTTTT.

This chain links TRBV29-1 with TRBJ2-5; tentatively, D is TRBD1 (5 bases). V lost 1 base, J lost 4 bases, and 13 bases lay in between. The CDR3 sequence is 14 residues long. The germline V gene has CDR1 SQVTM and CDR2 ANQGSEA. CDR3 sequence: CSVEVVGAGETQYF. The CDR3, as DNA: TGCAGCGTTGAAGTAGTAGGGGCAGGAGAGACCCAGTACTTC.

The chain uses TRBV9 and TRBJ2-2; TRBD1 agrees at 8 bases. There are 15 residues in the CDR3. Germline loops: CDR1 SGDLS, CDR2 YYNGEE. The V gene end was trimmed by 1 base and the J gene end by 4 bases; junction bases not matched to a gene: 3. DNA for the CDR3: TGTGCCAGCAGCGTAACCGGGACAGGCACCGGGGAGCTGTTTTTT. Its protein is CASSVTGTGTGELFF.

The chain couples TRBV2 to TRBJ2-3; 11 bases agree with TRBD2. CDR3 size: 17 residues. Trimming cost V 4 bases and J 5 bases; bases outside gene matches: 11. Germline values: CDR1 SNHLY, CDR2 FYNNEI. The CDR3 DNA reads TGTGCCAGCAGTGTCTTCTTCCGGGGACTAGCGGAAGATACGCAGTATTTT. Translation: CASSVFFRGLAEDTQYF.

This sequence joins TRBV2 and TRBJ2-3; a weak D match, TRBD2 (6 bases). V was clipped by 7 bases and J by 3 bases, with 14 bases between them. Germline CDR1 SNHLY, CDR2 FYNNEI. The CDR3 has 14 amino acids. For the CDR3, the DNA is TGTGCCAGCATGGGGGGAGAAATTACAGATACGCAGTATTTT. Residues: CASMGGEITDTQYF.

This clone has a single count. The V call is TRBV30, the J call TRBJ2-3; TRBD2 matches at 7 bases. The V gene's germline CDR1 is GTSNPN and CDR2 SVGIG (reference sequence). The trim removed 2 bases at V and 2 bases at J, leaving 10 bases unmatched. The CDR3 is made up of 16 amino acids. In DNA, the CDR3 is TGTGCCTGGAGTACACCAGGGAGGGGTCTCACAGATACGCAGTATTTT. Protein: CAWSTPGRGLTDTQYF.